The rows below give T cell receptor beta chains drawn from one sample of a study of lymphopenia after photon versus proton radiotherapy. The method was immunoSEQ multiplex PCR; TCRdb's version includes in-frame clones alone and lacks a portion of them. Among 150,000 to 200,000 clones listed, about 88% were seen once. This specimen consisted of peripheral blood, obtained from a patient treated with photon-based radiotherapy. These receptors were obtained from a man aged 50 to 59 with gastric cancer. The CDR3 runs from the conserved cysteine through the conserved F or W. Each record gives: CDR3 length, clone size, J gene, D gene, V gene, CDR3 protein, CDR3 DNA. A D gene is named only where the DNA matches it firmly. A row's size may be missing; if present it is once, few, many or a size class.

>16|.|TRBJ2-3|.|TRBV18
CASSPDPGWRTDTQYF
TGTGCCAGCTCACCGGACCCGGGGTGGAGAACAGATACGCAGTATTTT
>11|.|TRBJ1-2|.|TRBV19
CASSIKYGYTF
TGTGCCAGTAGTATAAAGTATGGCTACACCTTC
>15|once|TRBJ2-3|TRBD1|TRBV6-5
CASSRQGSSTDTQYF
TGTGCCAGCAGTCGACAGGGTTCTAGCACAGATACGCAGTATTTT
>11|.|TRBJ2-7|.|TRBV6-4
CASSDGHGLHF
TGTGCCAGCAGTGACGGGCACGGTCTGCACTTC
>17|.|TRBJ2-1|.|TRBV14
CASSQERGLNSYNEQFF
TGTGCCAGCAGCCAAGAGAGGGGTCTCAACTCCTACAATGAGCAGTTCTTC
>14|.|TRBJ1-5|TRBD1|TRBV4-1
CASSRQGSNQPQHF
TGCGCCAGCAGCCGACAGGGCAGCAATCAGCCCCAGCATTTT
>14|.|TRBJ2-1|TRBD1|TRBV14
CASSLQGIYNEQFF
TGTGCCAGCAGCCTACAGGGGATCTACAATGAGCAGTTCTTC
>15|.|TRBJ1-1|.|TRBV5-1
CASSLDGAANTEAFF
TGCGCCAGCAGCTTAGATGGGGCTGCGAACACTGAAGCTTTCTTT
>16|once|TRBJ2-7|.|TRBV15
CATSRGARGLTYEQYF
TGTGCCACCAGCAGAGGTGCGCGGGGCTTGACCTACGAGCAGTACTTC
>16|.|TRBJ2-2|TRBD2|TRBV6-1
CASSGQLAGFSGELFF
TGTGCCAGCAGTGGCCAACTAGCGGGATTTTCCGGGGAGCTGTTTTTT
>16|.|TRBJ2-7|.|TRBV7-9
CASSPFGKDIAYEQYF
TGTGCCAGCAGCCCATTTGGAAAGGACATCGCCTACGAGCAGTACTTC
>15|.|TRBJ2-2|.|TRBV19
CASSRTGTNTGELFF
TGTGCCAGTAGCCGAACAGGGACCAACACCGGGGAGCTGTTTTTT
>14|.|TRBJ2-7|TRBD2|TRBV7-6
CASSQSRAGGEQYF
TGTGCCAGCAGCCAGTCGCGGGCGGGAGGAGAGCAGTACTTC
>14|.|TRBJ2-7|TRBD1|TRBV5-4
CASSFEWDREEQYF
TGTGCCAGCAGCTTTGAGTGGGACAGGGAAGAGCAGTACTTC
>15|.|TRBJ1-1|.|TRBV5-8
CASSLEGGRFSEAFF
TGTGCCAGCAGCTTGGAGGGGGGGAGGTTCTCTGAAGCTTTCTTT
>12|.|TRBJ2-1|TRBD1|TRBV27
CASTDRFNEQFF
TGTGCCAGCACGGACAGGTTCAATGAGCAGTTCTTC
>14|.|TRBJ2-7|TRBD1|TRBV5-1
CASRTGTGVYEQYF
TGCGCCAGCAGGACCGGGACAGGAGTATACGAGCAGTACTTC
>15|.|TRBJ1-1|.|TRBV10-3
CATSGGARWSTEAFF
TGTGCCACATCAGGCGGGGCGAGGTGGAGCACTGAAGCTTTCTTT
>14|.|TRBJ1-1|.|TRBV6-1
CASSVGGMNTEAFF
TGTGCCAGCAGTGTCGGGGGAATGAACACTGAAGCTTTCTTT
>17|.|TRBJ2-2|.|TRBV30
CAWSVQWVALSPGELFF
TGTGCCTGGAGTGTACAATGGGTAGCGCTTTCGCCCGGGGAGCTGTTTTTT
>16|once|TRBJ1-5|TRBD1|TRBV19
CASTRLRTGSNQPQHF
TGTGCCAGTACCCGACTTCGGACAGGGAGCAATCAGCCCCAGCATTTT
>12|.|TRBJ1-1|.|TRBV9
CASSAGQSEAFF
TGTGCCAGCAGCGCTGGACAGTCTGAAGCTTTCTTT